This entry concerns a single T cell receptor (beta chain). The repertoire was sequenced with immunoSEQ multiplex PCR; TCRdb's copy has only in-frame clones and lacks some. The sample comprises approximately 92,000 clones, roughly 86% of which are singletons, and 13% rests with the top ten. The data derive from a study of blood T cell repertoires in COVID-19. Study information: Samples of COVID-19 (acute and convalescent) were obtained from the United States, Italy and Spain.

Material: peripheral blood. This clonotype was obtained from a woman aged 60-75 years in a cohort sampled during active or convalescent COVID-19.

This CDR3 is CASSLYGDRGHQPQHF. The CDR3 DNA reads as TGTGCCAGCAGTTTATATGGGGACAGGGGGCACCAGCCCCAGCATTTT. The chain employs TRBV27 and TRBJ1-5; 12 nucleotides align to TRBD1. The germline V gene has CDR1 MNHEY and CDR2 SMNVEV (reference sequence). V gave up 1 base and J gave up 7 bases; unmatched junction bases: 5. The CDR3 consists of 16 residues.